A single sample gave rise to the 8 T cell receptor beta chains below, sequenced in a study of blood T cell repertoires in COVID-19. Some clones are missing from TCRdb's copy, which holds only in-frame ones; the method was immunoSEQ multiplex PCR. Of fewer than 120,000 clones in the sample, nearly 90% were seen once. The sequenced sample consisted of peripheral blood. Receptors were obtained from a human donor in a cohort sampled during active COVID-19.

The chain combines TRBV29-1 with TRBJ1-2; D may be TRBD1 (5 bases). The CDR3 loop spans 12 amino acids. Germline V gene sequence: CDR1 SQVTM, CDR2 ANQGSEA. Between the trimmed V and J ends, which lost 3 bases and 8 bases, there was a span of 13 bases. CDR3 DNA sequence: TGCAGCGTTGACCTTTCAGGGCAGGGCTACACCTTC. Translating gives CSVDLSGQGYTF. Full variable domain (rest looked up from reference TRBV29-1 and TRBJ1-2): SAVISQKPSRDICQRGTSLTIQCQVDSQVTMMFWYRQQPGQSLTLIATANQGSEATYESGFVIDKFPISRPNLTFSTLTVSNMSPEDSSIYLCSVDLSGQGYTFGSGTRLTVV.

The chain recombines TRBV11-2 with TRBJ1-2, with D possibly being TRBD1 (5 bases). Between the trimmed V and J ends, which lost 0 bases and 3 bases, there was a span of 8 bases. The CDR3 runs to 14 residues. CDR1 and CDR2 (germline): SGHAT, FQNNGV. CDR3 region: CASSLDAGYYGYTF. Written as DNA, the CDR3 is TGTGCCAGCAGCTTAGATGCAGGGTACTATGGCTACACCTTC.

V is TRBV16 and J is TRBJ1-2; D not certain. V lost 5 bases and J 0 bases, leaving 7 bases between the germline ends. Germline loops: CDR1 KGHSY, CDR2 FQNENV. The CDR3 consists of 13 residues. CDR3 coding DNA: TGTGCCAGCAGCGTATCAGCTAACTATGGCTACACCTTC. Translated, it gives CASSVSANYGYTF.

The chain couples TRBV5-6 to TRBJ2-5; D ambiguous. The CDR3 has 12 amino acids. The germline V gene has CDR1 SGHDT and CDR2 YYEEEE. V lost 2 bases and J lost 10, with 12 bases in between. The CDR3, as DNA: TGTGCCAGCAGCTTCAGGTTCCGGTACCAGTACTTC. It yields the protein CASSFRFRYQYF. Variable domain in full (rest from reference TRBV5-6 and TRBJ2-5): DAGVTQSPTHLIKTRGQQVTLRCSPKSGHDTVSWYQQALGQGPQFIFQYYEEEERQRGNFPDRFSGHQFPNYSSELNVNALLLGDSALYLCASSFRFRYQYFGPGTRLLVL.

This chain links TRBV3-1 (or the pseudogene TRBV3-2) with TRBJ2-5, with D tentatively TRBD1 (5 bases). CDR1 and CDR2 (germline): LGHDT, YNNKEL (reference sequence). The CDR3 is 15 amino acids. V lost 0 bases to trimming and J lost 5 bases, with 13 bases between them. CDR3 coding DNA: TGTGCCAGCAGCCAAGATCTTCTCCAGGGCGAGACCCAGTACTTC. Protein product: CASSQDLLQGETQYF.

The V gene is TRBV28, the J gene TRBJ2-7; D is uncertain. The CDR3 loop spans 14 amino acids. Trimming stripped 3 bases from V and 2 bases from J, with 11 bases between. Germline values: CDR1 MDHEN, CDR2 SYDVKM. The CDR3 nucleotides read TGTGCCAGCAGTTTCTCGGTCCGGGCCTACGAGCAGTACTTC. It encodes CASSFSVRAYEQYF. The full variable domain, in which reference TRBV28 and TRBJ2-7 provide the parts outside the CDR3, is DVKVTQSSRYLVKRTGEKVFLECVQDMDHENMFWYRQDPGLGLRLIYFSYDVKMKEKGDIPEGYSVSREKKERFSLILESASTNQTSMYLCASSFSVRAYEQYFGPGTRLTVT.

This chain joins TRBV6-1 and TRBJ1-5; the D gene is possibly TRBD1 (5 bases). The CDR3 has 16 amino acids. The germline V gene has CDR1 MNHNS and CDR2 SASEGT. The V gene lost 0 bases and the J gene lost 2 bases, with 11 bases spanning the gap. The CDR3 DNA reads as TGTGCCAGCAGTGAAGCAGGGGTTTATGGCAATCAGCCCCAGCATTTT. This gives the protein CASSEAGVYGNQPQHF.

The genes are TRBV28 and TRBJ2-7; 9 bases align to TRBD1. Germline V gene data show CDR1 as MDHEN and CDR2 as SYDVKM. V was pared by 5 bases and J by 3 bases, with 14 bases of the junction left unmatched. This CDR3 has 17 amino acids. The CDR3 loop is CASSLASGTGLFYEQYF. In nucleotides, the CDR3 is TGTGCCAGCAGTCTCGCTTCCGGGACAGGGCTTTTCTACGAGCAGTACTTC.